This T cell receptor (beta chain) stems from a study of early T cells in non-severe SARS-CoV-2 infection. Unique molecular identifiers were added to individual cDNA molecules. TCRdb passed the 5' RACE reads through MiXCR, listing each CDR3 protein once. There are tens of thousands of distinct CDR3 sequences in the sample; around 6.1% occur only once, and less than 25% lies in the top ten. This CDR3 has 14 amino acids. Germline V lookup: CDR1 SGHVS, CDR2 FQNEAQ. Trimming shortened V by 8 bases and J by 6 bases, and 19 bases separated the two germline ends. Findings and caveats of the study: Matching against VDJdb likely underestimated virus-specific expansions, favoring anti-spike CD8.

This clonotype was recorded at least ten times. Its antigen is not identified. The TCR originated in an adult who was a healthcare worker with PCR-confirmed SARS-CoV-2 infection or an uninfected control (not recorded which). Sequences were derived from whole blood, sampled at baseline. The chain is built from TRBV7-8 and TRBJ1-1, with TRBD1 as a possible D gene (5 bases). CDR3 in DNA: TGTGCCAGCGGACATAGTCAGGGAGTAGCTGAAGCTTTCTTT. It is translated as CASGHSQGVAEAFF.